This entry describes one T cell receptor (beta chain). The sample is drawn from a study of blood T cell repertoires in COVID-19. Study background: Some COVID-19 samples were acute and others convalescent; all came from the United States, Italy and Spain. Sample material is recorded as cDNA or gDNA derived from T cells, B-cell-depleted T cells, or PBMCs.

This table comes from immunoSEQ multiplex PCR, and its TCRdb copy is limited to in-frame clones, with some not included. Of 110,000 or so clones in the sample, 75% to 90% were seen once. V was pared by 1 base and J by 1 base, with 7 bases between. The CDR3 is made up of 14 amino acids. CDR1 and CDR2 (germline): SEHNR, FQNEAQ (reference sequence). Material: peripheral blood. The clonotype comes from a woman aged 45-65 years with acute or convalescent COVID-19. The chain has TRBV7-9 and TRBJ1-1; D gene ambiguous. The CDR3 is CASSLVGANTEAFF. In DNA, the CDR3 is TGTGCCAGCAGCTTAGTCGGTGCGAACACTGAAGCTTTCTTT.